The 6 T cell receptor beta chains below all came from one sample that was sequenced in a study of T cells in tuberculosis. The data were produced by immunoSEQ multiplex PCR, yet TCRdb's version contains in-frame clones alone and is incomplete. This sample yields 35,000 to 55,000 clones, of which nearly 95% are seen a single time; approximately 7.9% belongs to the top ten. The sample consisted of PBMCs. Receptors were obtained from a donor aged 10-29 years with latent tuberculosis or without tuberculosis infection.

The chain combines TRBV4-2 with TRBJ2-1; TRBD2 matches 9 bases. The CDR3 is made up of 17 amino acids. Unmatched junction bases numbered 9, after V lost 1 base and J lost 5 bases. Germline lookup yields CDR1 LGHNA and CDR2 YNFKEQ. CDR3 sequence (DNA): TGTGCCAGCAGCCAAGGTGGGTCTAGCGGGGTCAACAATGAGCAGTTCTTC. This codes for CASSQGGSSGVNNEQFF.

The sample holds a few counts of this clone. The chain joins TRBV6-5 to TRBJ1-2, with D possibly TRBD1 on 5 matching bases. Germline V gives CDR1 MNHEY, CDR2 SVGAGI. This CDR3 has 13 residues. V was pared by 6 bases and J by 8 bases, with 16 bases between. The CDR3 sequence is CASSPQTDRGYTF. DNA of the CDR3: TGTGCCAGCAGCCCTCAGACAGATAGGGGCTACACCTTC.

V and J are TRBV7-8 and TRBJ1-1; D gene uncertain. Germline V gene lookup returns CDR1 SGHVS and CDR2 FQNEAQ. This CDR3 region has 14 residues. Trimming took off 5 bases at V and 0 bases at J, with 10 bases between the two ends. The CDR3 DNA reads TGTGCCAGCAGCCCCCTAACGTTGAACACTGAAGCTTTCTTT. Encoded protein: CASSPLTLNTEAFF. The full variable domain, rest sourced from reference TRBV7-8 and TRBJ1-1, is GAGVSQSPRYKVAKRGQDVALRCDPISGHVSLFWYQQALGQGPEFLTYFQNEAQLDKSGLPSDRFFAERPEGSVSTLKIQRTQQEDSAVYLCASSPLTLNTEAFFGQGTRLTVV.

The chain couples TRBV9 to TRBJ2-3, with 8 bases matching TRBD2. The junction had 11 bases not matched to a gene; V was cut back by 0 bases and J by 2 bases. Germline V gene lookup returns CDR1 SGDLS and CDR2 YYNGEE. The CDR3 length is 18 residues. CDR3: CASSVALWGTRYTDTQYF. The DNA of the CDR3 is TGTGCCAGCAGCGTAGCTCTTTGGGGGACTAGGTACACAGATACGCAGTATTTT. Combining the CDR3 with reference TRBV9 and TRBJ2-3 gives the whole variable domain DSGVTQTPKHLITATGQRVTLRCSPRSGDLSVYWYQQSLDQGLQFLIQYYNGEERAKGNILERFSAQQFPDLHSELNLSSLELGDSALYFCASSVALWGTRYTDTQYFGPGTRLTVL.

The chain links TRBV5-1 to TRBJ2-2; 13 bases agree with TRBD2. This CDR3 has 18 amino acids. V shed 3 bases, J shed 0 bases, and the junction held 5 bases outside the gene matches. Germline V gene lookup returns CDR1 SGHRS and CDR2 YFSETQ. The CDR3 loop reads CASSWGLAGSPNTGELFF. In nucleotides, the CDR3 is TGCGCCAGCAGCTGGGGACTAGCGGGGTCCCCGAACACCGGGGAGCTGTTTTTT.

The sample holds one count of this clone. The rearrangement joins TRBV6-6 to TRBJ1-1; TRBD1 matches at 9 bases. Germline values: CDR1 MNHNY, CDR2 SVGAGI (reference sequence). The CDR3 length is 15 residues. The J segment lost 4 bases and the V segment lost 6 bases, leaving 9 bases of the junction unmatched. In DNA, the CDR3 is TGTGCCAGCAGCACCTCAGGGACAGGGATCACTGAAGCTTTCTTT. Protein: CASSTSGTGITEAFF.